Presented here are 30 T cell receptor beta chains from one specimen sequenced in a study of T cells expressing NK-cell markers. TCRdb reworked the 5' RACE reads into one entry per CDR3 protein, no DNA. This sample's table has some 500,000 distinct CDR3 sequences. Sequenced input: blood T cells: a sorted CD56 or NKG2C T cell subset, CD4+ or CD8+ T cells, or bulk PBMC T cells (not recorded which). Receptors originate from a woman between 45 and 65 years old in good health.

This rearrangement joins TRBV19 to TRBJ1-2; as DNA is missing, the TRBD1 call by TCRdb cannot be tested. The CDR3 is 12 residues long. Germline V gene sequence: CDR1 LNHDA, CDR2 SQIVND (reference sequence). CDR3 sequence reads: CASRDRWGGYTF.

The chain is built from TRBV2 and TRBJ2-2; the D call of TRBD1 rests on TCRdb alone, since no DNA is present to check it. The CDR3 sequence is 16 residues long. CDR1 and CDR2 (germline): SNHLY, FYNNEI. CDR3 amino acids: CASSVSRGRDTGELFF.

V usage is TRBV20-1 and J usage is TRBJ2-3; the D call from TCRdb, TRBD2, cannot be confirmed without DNA. The germline V gene encodes CDR1 DFQATT and CDR2 SNEGSKA (reference sequence). The CDR3 sequence is 18 residues long. CDR3 sequence reads: CSARDSRFPAGNTDTQYF.

The chain uses TRBV5-1 and TRBJ1-2; lacking DNA, the TRBD1 call made by TCRdb goes unchecked. Germline lookup yields CDR1 SGHRS and CDR2 YFSETQ. The CDR3 covers 12 residues. CDR3 protein: CASSFRGTGYTF. Full variable domain (rest looked up from reference TRBV5-1 and TRBJ1-2): KAGVTQTPRYLIKTRGQQVTLSCSPISGHRSVSWYQQTPGQGLQFLFEYFSETQRNKGNFPGRFSGRQFSNSRSEMNVSTLELGDSALYLCASSFRGTGYTFGSGTRLTVV.

The genes are TRBV19 and TRBJ2-1; the TRBD2 assignment by TCRdb is unverifiable without DNA. The CDR3 covers 16 residues. The germline V gene has CDR1 LNHDA and CDR2 SQIVND (reference sequence). The CDR3 sequence is CASSIVLAGVGGEQFF.

V usage is TRBV29-1 and J usage is TRBJ1-1; TCRdb reports TRBD1, a call that lacks DNA to check it against. CDR1 is SQVTM, CDR2 ANQGSEA, per germline. The CDR3 consists of 12 residues. The CDR3 loop is CSARATNTEAFF.

CDR3 residues: CASSNDRSDVLTF. The chain has TRBV21-1 and TRBJ2-6; absent DNA, TCRdb's TRBD1 call cannot be checked. TRBV21-1 is termed a pseudogene. The CDR3 spans 13 residues.

The chain employs TRBV6-5 and TRBJ1-2; TCRdb's D call, TRBD1, is unchecked because there is no DNA. Germline CDR1 MNHEY, CDR2 SVGAGI. The CDR3 covers 17 residues. Here the CDR3 reads CASRDSSLVGGDYGYTF.

The genes are TRBV20-1 and TRBJ2-1; as DNA is missing, the TRBD1 call by TCRdb cannot be tested. This CDR3 is 16 amino acids long. CDR1 DFQATT and CDR2 SNEGSKA come from the germline V gene (reference sequence). This CDR3 reads CSAEIGGARFDNEQFF.

This CDR3 reads CASSYATGGNTGELFF. The rearrangement links TRBV6-5 to TRBJ2-2; TCRdb names TRBD1, which stays unverified in the absence of DNA. The CDR3 has 16 amino acids. Germline loops: CDR1 MNHEY, CDR2 SVGAGI.

J is TRBJ2-5 and V is TRBV5-1; TCRdb names TRBD1, which stays unverified in the absence of DNA. Germline CDR1 is SGHRS and CDR2 is YFSETQ. This CDR3 has 15 amino acids. CDR3 in amino acids: CASSFFPGLGETQYF.

The rearrangement links TRBV25-1 to TRBJ2-1; TCRdb gives TRBD2 as the D gene, but with no DNA this cannot be confirmed. Germline V gene lookup returns CDR1 MGHDK and CDR2 SYGVNS. The CDR3 is 16 amino acids. This CDR3 reads CASSESRLAGGDEQFF.

The V call is TRBV12-3 or TRBV12-4, the J call TRBJ2-1; TCRdb outputs TRBD2, but without DNA this stays unchecked. The CDR3 extends over 13 amino acids. This CDR3 reads CAGGGDSRRGQFF.

The chain links TRBV24-1 to TRBJ2-1; TCRdb picks TRBD2, but there is no DNA to check that call. Germline lookup yields CDR1 KGHDR and CDR2 SFDVKD. The CDR3 sequence is 15 residues long. CDR3 loop: CATSESSGTYNEQFF.

The V and J genes are TRBV27 and TRBJ2-1; TCRdb indicates TRBD2, and absent DNA this call remains unverified. The CDR3 has 14 amino acids. Germline CDR1 MNHEY, CDR2 SMNVEV (reference sequence). CDR3 in amino acids: CASRRERSYNEQFF.

This chain connects TRBV27 to TRBJ1-2; TCRdb lists TRBD1, though no DNA is available to test this call. CDR3 length: 14 residues. Germline CDR1 reads MNHEY; CDR2 reads SMNVEV (reference sequence). This CDR3 is CASRSPVPNYGYTF.

V usage is TRBV12-3 or TRBV12-4 and J usage is TRBJ2-1; TCRdb lists TRBD2, though no DNA is available to test this call. CDR3 length: 15 residues. The CDR3 loop reads CASSAGGLVYNEQFF.

V usage is TRBV6-5 and J usage is TRBJ1-3; TCRdb calls TRBD1, which cannot be checked without DNA. From germline, CDR1 is MNHEY and CDR2 SVGAGI. The CDR3 has 14 amino acids. This CDR3 reads CASSWSRSGNTIYF.

The CDR3 sequence is CASSDRDRGLETQYF. The chain employs TRBV10-2 and TRBJ2-5; TCRdb's D call, TRBD1, is unchecked because there is no DNA. The CDR3 contains 15 residues. Germline CDR1 reads WSHSY; CDR2 reads SAAADI.

This chain uses TRBV11-2 with TRBJ2-1. The CDR3 sequence is 14 residues long. Germline loops: CDR1 SGHAT, CDR2 FQNNGV. CDR3 region: CASSLVVQNNEQFF.

The chain is built from TRBV5-1 and TRBJ2-3; lacking DNA, the TRBD1 call made by TCRdb goes unchecked. CDR1 is SGHRS, CDR2 YFSETQ, per germline. The CDR3 is 14 amino acids. CDR3 amino acids: CASSRTGVTDTQYF.

The J gene is TRBJ2-7, the V gene TRBV21-1; TCRdb outputs TRBD2, but without DNA this stays unchecked. TRBV21-1 is a pseudogene segment. The CDR3 runs to 15 residues. CDR3 in amino acids: CASSKVSSGAYEQYF.

V usage is TRBV7-3 and J usage is TRBJ2-1; TCRdb reports TRBD2, a call that lacks DNA to check it against. CDR3 length equals 15 residues. Germline loops: CDR1 SGHTA, CDR2 FQGTGA. The CDR3 loop is CASSPGLAGWNEQFF.

The J gene is TRBJ2-5, the V gene TRBV21-1; no DNA is available, so the TRBD1 call from TCRdb remains unchecked. TRBV21-1 is tagged as a pseudogene. The CDR3 covers 15 residues. The CDR3 sequence is CASRPGQGYQETQYF.

The chain uses TRBV20-1 and TRBJ2-3; there is no DNA to check the TCRdb D call of TRBD1. Germline CDR1 and CDR2: DFQATT and SNEGSKA (reference sequence). The CDR3 runs 17 residues. The chain's CDR3 is CSARDPLVWGITDTQYF.

The J gene is TRBJ2-1, the V gene TRBV3-1; the TCRdb D gene call, TRBD1, has no DNA to confirm it. This CDR3 region has 19 residues. Germline V gene sequence: CDR1 LGHDT, CDR2 YNNKEL (reference sequence). The CDR3: CASSPRTGAKTSGYNEQFF.

CDR3: CASSLLAGGGEQFF. The chain uses TRBV12-3 or TRBV12-4 and TRBJ2-1; lacking DNA, the TRBD2 call made by TCRdb goes unchecked. This CDR3 is built from 14 residues.

The chain carries TRBV4-1 and TRBJ2-2; as DNA is missing, the TRBD2 call by TCRdb cannot be tested. The V gene's germline CDR1 is MGHRA and CDR2 YSYEKL. This CDR3 comprises 18 residues. The CDR3: CASKFISGRRKSTGELFF.

The chain uses TRBV7-2 and TRBJ2-4. CDR1 is SGHTA and CDR2 is FQGNSA in the germline V gene. The CDR3 spans 14 residues. The CDR3 protein is CASSLGVAENIQYF.

This chain connects TRBV6-1 to TRBJ2-3; TCRdb selects TRBD1, and the lack of DNA leaves this call unchecked. CDR3 length equals 17 residues. Germline V gene lookup returns CDR1 MNHNS and CDR2 SASEGT. This CDR3 is CASSPREQGVTADTQYF.